This T cell receptor (beta chain) was documented in a study of T cell repertoires in cytomegalovirus infection. Whole-study context: As its CMV epitopes, the study selected recently identified HLA-C-restricted and well-studied HLA-B-restricted targets. Matching HLA type, along with CMV infection, was indicated by public TCR beta signatures. Study-wide results and limits: Clonotype analysis showed dominance of the ex vivo response by HLA-C-restricted CMV-specific TCR beta clonotypes. Carriers of CMV plus the relevant HLA were identified by cumulative public TCR beta family frequency.

TCRdb ran MiXCR on the reads and lists one entry per CDR3 protein. The table includes approximately 120,000 distinct CDR3 sequences, 29% detected once. Regarding this clonotype: Its antigen is still unknown.

Sequencing used CD8+ T cells from cultured PBMCs, obtained from culture after CMV antigen stimulation. This sequence originates from a human donor in good health (CMV status not recorded). Some clones in this sample may be carry-over from other donors' samples.

CDR3 coding DNA: TGTGCCAGCAGCACGCGGAGGGACTATACAGACAATGAGCAGTTCTTC. It encodes CASSTRRDYTDNEQFF. The rearrangement links TRBV9 to TRBJ2-1; 7 bases fit TRBD2. The germline gives CDR1 SGDLS, CDR2 YYNGEE. The CDR3 spans 16 residues. After removal of 4 bases from V and 5 bases from J, the junction contained 12 bases not matched to a gene.